This is a list of T cell receptor beta chains from one sample in a study of blood T cell repertoires in COVID-19. Data came from immunoSEQ multiplex PCR; TCRdb stores just in-frame clones and leaves some out. The sample has around 200,000 clones, under 90% seen once. Sequences were obtained from peripheral blood. The receptors were gathered from a human donor in a cohort sampled during active COVID-19. The CDR3 runs from the conserved cysteine through the conserved F or W. A D gene is named only where the DNA matches it firmly. Only part of the rows carry a size: once, few, many, or a class if the clone is expanded.

j_call,clone_size,d_call,v_call,cdr3_nt,cdr3_aa
TRBJ2-7,-,-,TRBV13,TGTGCCAGCAGCCTCCGGACAGAGGACTACGAGCAGTACTTC,CASSLRTEDYEQYF
TRBJ1-3,once,-,TRBV5-6,TGTGCCAGCTCGTTTAGAAACACCATATATTTT,CASSFRNTIYF
TRBJ1-2,-,TRBD1,TRBV5-1,TGCGCCAGCAGCACCGGGACAGCCTATGGCTACACCTTC,CASSTGTAYGYTF
TRBJ1-5,-,-,TRBV28,TGTGCCAGCAGTTTCTCGGGAAAGAGCAATCAGCCCCAGCATTTT,CASSFSGKSNQPQHF
TRBJ1-5,-,-,TRBV6-5,TGTGCCTCAAAGGCGGGGTTCAACAATCAGCCCCAGCATTTT,CASKAGFNNQPQHF
TRBJ1-2,-,-,TRBV14,TGTGCCAGCAGCCAAGATCACAGCTATGGCTACACCTTC,CASSQDHSYGYTF
TRBJ2-3,-,-,TRBV6-4,TGTGCCAGCAGTGACTGGTGTAGTCTCGATACGCAGTATTTT,CASSDWCSLDTQYF
TRBJ1-1,-,-,TRBV19,TGTGCCAGTAGTCTAGGGCCTGAAGCTTTCTTT,CASSLGPEAFF
TRBJ1-1,-,-,TRBV13,TGTGCCAGCAGCTTAGGGGGGCGGAAGAACACTGAAGCTTTCTTT,CASSLGGRKNTEAFF
TRBJ2-7,-,-,TRBV13,TGTGCCAGCAGCAAAGAGCAGGGGTCCTACGAGCAGTACTTC,CASSKEQGSYEQYF
TRBJ2-3,-,TRBD1,TRBV2,TGTGCCAGCAGTAAGGACAGGGGAGAGGCAGATACGCAGTATTTT,CASSKDRGEADTQYF
TRBJ2-7,-,-,TRBV5-6,TGTGCCAGCAGCTTGAATGTTATCTACGAGCAGTACTTC,CASSLNVIYEQYF
TRBJ1-2,-,TRBD1,TRBV6-4,TGTGCCAGCAGGACAAAACCCCCTGGACAGGGCGGCCCGAAGCCTGGCTACACCTTC,CASRTKPPGQGGPKPGYTF
TRBJ2-1,once,TRBD2,TRBV6-2/TRBV6-3,TGTGCCAGCAGCCCACCCAGCGGGGTCTACAATGAGCAGTTCTTC,CASSPPSGVYNEQFF
TRBJ2-7,-,TRBD2,TRBV7-9,TGTGCCAGCAGCTTAGAGTGGGGGGGAGAGCAGTACTTC,CASSLEWGGEQYF
TRBJ1-3,-,-,TRBV6-5,TGTGCCAGCAGCGCCGCGGGTGGAAACACCATATATTTT,CASSAAGGNTIYF
TRBJ2-1,-,TRBD2,TRBV29-1,TGCAGCGTTGAGCATTGGGGGGGTCCCTACAATGAGCAGTTCTTC,CSVEHWGGPYNEQFF
TRBJ1-4,-,-,TRBV5-4,TGTGCCAGCAGCCCGAGGGGGGAAAAACTGTTTTTT,CASSPRGEKLFF
TRBJ1-2,-,-,TRBV19,TGTGCCAGTAGCCCCGGGGGGCTGATGGAAGGCTACACCTTC,CASSPGGLMEGYTF
TRBJ2-3,-,TRBD1,TRBV5-5,TGTGCCAGCAGCTTGGGACAGGGAGCAGATACGCAGTATTTT,CASSLGQGADTQYF
TRBJ2-7,-,TRBD2,TRBV5-5,TGTGCCAGCAGCCCCTTGGGCGGGGGGTACTACGAGCAGTACTTC,CASSPLGGGYYEQYF
TRBJ2-7,-,-,TRBV11-2,TGTGCCAGCAGCTTATTCAGCAGGGCCTACGAGCAGTACTTC,CASSLFSRAYEQYF
TRBJ2-2,-,TRBD1,TRBV7-9,TGTGCCAGCACCCATCGTCGGGCAGGGGGGAACACCGGGGAGCTGTTTTTT,CASTHRRAGGNTGELFF
TRBJ1-2,-,-,TRBV9,TGTGCCAGCAGCTCAGGGTTCTATGGCTACACCTTC,CASSSGFYGYTF
TRBJ2-7,-,-,TRBV19,TGTGCCAGTAGTTCCCCCGGCCGAAGCGATTCCTACGAGCAGTACTTC,CASSSPGRSDSYEQYF
TRBJ1-1,-,-,TRBV5-6,TGTGCCAGCAGCTTGGGGCGGACTGAAGCTTTCTTT,CASSLGRTEAFF
TRBJ2-5,-,TRBD2,TRBV19,TGTGCCAGTAGTTTGACTAGCGGGGGGAAAGAGACCCAGTACTTC,CASSLTSGGKETQYF
TRBJ1-6,-,-,TRBV11-3,TGTGCCAGCAGCTTAGACCCCCCCTATTCACCCCTCCACTTT,CASSLDPPYSPLHF
TRBJ2-6,-,-,TRBV9,TGTGCCAGCAGCGTACTCGGGGGTTTTGGGGCCAACGTCCTGACTTTC,CASSVLGGFGANVLTF